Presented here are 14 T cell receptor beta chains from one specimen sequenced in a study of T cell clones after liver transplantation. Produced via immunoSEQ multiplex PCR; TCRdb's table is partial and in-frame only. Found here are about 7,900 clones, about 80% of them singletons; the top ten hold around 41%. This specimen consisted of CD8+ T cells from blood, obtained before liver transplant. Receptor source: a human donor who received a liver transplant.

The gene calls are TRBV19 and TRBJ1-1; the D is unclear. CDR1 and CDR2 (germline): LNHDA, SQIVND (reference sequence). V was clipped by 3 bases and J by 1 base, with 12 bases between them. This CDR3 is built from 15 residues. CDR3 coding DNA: TGTGCCAGTAGTATCCCCCTTGAGGGGAACACTGAAGCTTTCTTT. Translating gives CASSIPLEGNTEAFF.

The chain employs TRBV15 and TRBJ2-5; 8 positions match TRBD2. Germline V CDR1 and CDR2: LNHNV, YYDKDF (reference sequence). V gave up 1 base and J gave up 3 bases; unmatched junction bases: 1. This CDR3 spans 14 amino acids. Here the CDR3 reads CATSRARGEETQYF. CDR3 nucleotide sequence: TGTGCCACCAGCAGAGCGCGGGGGGAAGAGACCCAGTACTTC.

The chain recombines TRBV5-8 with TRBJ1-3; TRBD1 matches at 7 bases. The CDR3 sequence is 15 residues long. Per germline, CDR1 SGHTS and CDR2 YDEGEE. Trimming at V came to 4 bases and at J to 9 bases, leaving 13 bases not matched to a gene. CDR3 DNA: TGTGCCAGCAGCGACCGACAGGGTTTGGTGGGCACCATATATTTT. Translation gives CASSDRQGLVGTIYF.

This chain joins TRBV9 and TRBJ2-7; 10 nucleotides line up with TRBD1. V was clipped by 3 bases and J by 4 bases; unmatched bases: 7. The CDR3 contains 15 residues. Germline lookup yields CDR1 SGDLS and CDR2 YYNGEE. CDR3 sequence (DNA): TGTGCCAGCAGCGCGCCGGGACAGGGGTGGTACGAGCAGTACTTC. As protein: CASSAPGQGWYEQYF.

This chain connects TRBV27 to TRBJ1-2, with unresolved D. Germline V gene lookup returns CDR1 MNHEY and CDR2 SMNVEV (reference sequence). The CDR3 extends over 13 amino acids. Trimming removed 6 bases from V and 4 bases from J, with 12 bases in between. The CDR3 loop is CASSYGAGYGYTF. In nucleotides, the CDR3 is TGTGCCAGCAGCTATGGAGCCGGCTATGGCTACACCTTC.

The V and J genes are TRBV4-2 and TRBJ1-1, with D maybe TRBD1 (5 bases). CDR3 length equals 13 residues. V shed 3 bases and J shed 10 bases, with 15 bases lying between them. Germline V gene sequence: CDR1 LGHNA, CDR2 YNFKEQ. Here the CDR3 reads CASSHEPDSGAFF. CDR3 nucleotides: TGTGCCAGCAGCCATGAACCCGACAGTGGAGCTTTCTTT.

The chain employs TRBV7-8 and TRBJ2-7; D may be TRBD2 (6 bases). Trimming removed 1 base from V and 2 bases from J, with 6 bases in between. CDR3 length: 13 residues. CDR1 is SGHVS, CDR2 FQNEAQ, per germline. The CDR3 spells CASSLGRAYEQYF. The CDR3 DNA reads TGTGCCAGCAGCTTAGGGAGGGCCTACGAGCAGTACTTC.

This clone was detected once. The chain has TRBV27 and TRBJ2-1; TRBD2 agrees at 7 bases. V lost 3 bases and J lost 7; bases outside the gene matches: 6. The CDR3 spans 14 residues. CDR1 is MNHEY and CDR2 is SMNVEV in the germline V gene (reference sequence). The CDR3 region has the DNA TGTGCCAGCAGTTTGAGGCCTAGCGGAAATGAGCAGTTCTTC. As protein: CASSLRPSGNEQFF.

The CDR3 nucleotides are TGTGCCAGCAGCTTAGGCCTCGGAGGGGGGGGCGACTATGGCTACACCTTC. This encodes CASSLGLGGGGDYGYTF. The chain is built from TRBV13 and TRBJ1-2, with D perhaps TRBD1 (6 bases). This CDR3 region has 17 residues. Trimming took off 0 bases at V and 3 bases at J, with 17 bases between the two ends. Germline V gene lookup returns CDR1 PRHDT and CDR2 FYEKMQ (reference sequence). Using reference TRBV13 and TRBJ1-2 for the parts outside the CDR3, the full variable domain is AAGVIQSPRHLIKEKRETATLKCYPIPRHDTVYWYQQGPGQDPQFLISFYEKMQSDKGSIPDRFSAQQFSDYHSELNMSSLELGDSALYFCASSLGLGGGGDYGYTFGSGTRLTVV.

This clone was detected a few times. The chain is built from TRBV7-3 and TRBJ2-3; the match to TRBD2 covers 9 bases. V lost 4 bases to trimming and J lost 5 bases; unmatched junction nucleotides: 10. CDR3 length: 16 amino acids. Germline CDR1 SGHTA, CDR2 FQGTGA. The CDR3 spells CASSSAGGGAVDTQYF. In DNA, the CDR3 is TGTGCCAGCAGCTCCGCAGGCGGGGGGGCCGTAGATACGCAGTATTTT.

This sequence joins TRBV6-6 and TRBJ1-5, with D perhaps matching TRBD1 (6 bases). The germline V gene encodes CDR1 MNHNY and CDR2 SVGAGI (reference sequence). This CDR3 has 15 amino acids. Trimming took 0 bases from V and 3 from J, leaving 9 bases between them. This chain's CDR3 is CASSYSTGHNQPQHF. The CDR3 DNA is TGTGCCAGCAGTTACTCGACAGGCCACAATCAGCCCCAGCATTTT.

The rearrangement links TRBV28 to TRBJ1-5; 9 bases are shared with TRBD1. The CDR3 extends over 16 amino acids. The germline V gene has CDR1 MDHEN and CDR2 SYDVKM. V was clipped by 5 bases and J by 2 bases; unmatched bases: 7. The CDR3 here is CASSAGTGFGNQPQHF. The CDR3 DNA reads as TGTGCCAGCAGTGCCGGGACAGGGTTTGGCAATCAGCCCCAGCATTTT.

The CDR3 DNA reads TGTGCCAGCAGCGCGGAGGGAGGTTGGGGGGGAACAGATACGCAGTATTTT. It yields the protein CASSAEGGWGGTDTQYF. The genes are TRBV9 and TRBJ2-3; TRBD2 aligns across 7 bases. V trimming: 3 bases; J trimming: 3 bases; junction bases outside the gene matches: 13. Germline lookup yields CDR1 SGDLS and CDR2 YYNGEE. The CDR3 covers 17 residues.

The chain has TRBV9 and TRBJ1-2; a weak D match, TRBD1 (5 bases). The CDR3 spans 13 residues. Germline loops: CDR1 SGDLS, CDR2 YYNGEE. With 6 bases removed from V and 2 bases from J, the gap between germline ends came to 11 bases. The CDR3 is CASNAAGNYGYTF. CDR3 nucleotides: TGTGCCAGCAATGCTGCAGGGAACTATGGCTACACCTTC.